This TCR beta chain came from a study of vaccination effects on CD4 cells after COVID-19. Study-wide context: Post-vaccine draws lagged the second dose by a median of 72 days.

Turning to this clone: Its cognate antigen is unknown.

Sequencing used immunoSEQ multiplex PCR; TCRdb keeps in-frame clones, though not all of them. The sample contains 25,000 to 30,000 clones, about 74% of which appear only once. Viral peptide pools were used in the ViraFEST assay to expand antigen-specific CD4+ T cells, and sequencing came afterward. It was after more than 8 days of culture that CD4+ T cells were isolated. Participants were vaccinated with two doses of either the BNT162b2 or mRNA-1273 vaccine. In the vaccine recipients, nucleocapsid antibodies were negative and there was no prior SARS-CoV-2 infection. Every well housed two million PBMC, which grew in culture alongside 10 IU/ml IL-2 and roughly 9.9 ug/ml peptides. Broader study findings: Late after vaccination, infection- and vaccine-induced clones showed marked clonal contraction.

After removal of 7 bases from V and 6 bases from J, the junction contained 11 bases not matched to a gene. CDR1 and CDR2 from the germline V gene are SNHLY and FYNNEI. This CDR3 is built from 15 residues. The clonotype originates from a human donor who received a COVID-19 vaccine. J is TRBJ2-1 and V is TRBV2, with 8 bases that match TRBD1. The source was CD4+ T cells from PBMCs cultured with HCoV-OC43 spike peptides, collected after COVID-19 vaccination. Subset defined: HCoV-OC43 spike overlapping peptide pool stimulation. CDR3 in amino acids: CASTSIGQGFNEQFF. In DNA, the CDR3 is TGTGCCAGCACATCGATCGGACAGGGCTTCAATGAGCAGTTCTTC.